One T cell receptor beta chain is described in this entry. As yet, its antigen is unknown. This record belongs to a study of memory CD4+ T cells and cytomegalovirus serostatus. Study summary: Donors were healthy Belgian adults, 9 CMV seropositive and 20 to 25 seronegative.

The sort gate was single viable CD3+CD4+CD8-CD45RO+ cells for memory CD4+ T cells. CD4+ T cells were isolated by positive magnetic selection. This CDR3 comprises 14 residues. Germline lookup yields CDR1 MNHNS and CDR2 SASEGT. Deletions cut 4 bases from V and 1 base from J, with 10 bases between. Study-wide points: CMV serostatus prediction reached median AUC about 0.95, or 0.9 with US-trained model.

Generated by immunoSEQ multiplex PCR, the TCRdb table keeps only in-frame clones and is missing some. The table has tens of thousands of clones, roughly 73% seen once; the top ten hold just over 0.6%. This chain connects TRBV6-1 to TRBJ1-1; a possible D gene is TRBD1 (5 bases). The clonotype was recovered from an adult in good health and CMV-seronegative. The sequenced material came from memory CD4+ T cells from blood. The CDR3 sequence: CASSGGTGNTEAFF. The CDR3, as DNA: TGTGCCAGCAGTGGGGGGACGGGGAACACTGAAGCTTTCTTT.